This note documents a single T cell receptor (beta chain) sequence. These data belong to a study of control samples from healthy donors and cancer patients. The protocol was immunoSEQ multiplex PCR, while the TCRdb copy is restricted to in-frame clones and leaves out a portion. This sample yields about 73,000 clones, of which 87% are seen a single time; 4% belongs to the top ten. This CDR3 is built from 15 residues. V lost 4 bases to trimming and J lost 2 bases; unmatched junction nucleotides: 5. Germline lookup yields CDR1 LNHDA and CDR2 SQIVND (reference sequence). The TCR originated in a woman aged 50 to 65 in good health. V usage is TRBV19 and J usage is TRBJ2-7; 10 bases fit TRBD1. What was sequenced was blood. Here the CDR3 DNA reads TGTGCCAGTAGTAGATTCGGGACAGGGGCCTACGAGCAGTACTTC. Protein sequence: CASSRFGTGAYEQYF.